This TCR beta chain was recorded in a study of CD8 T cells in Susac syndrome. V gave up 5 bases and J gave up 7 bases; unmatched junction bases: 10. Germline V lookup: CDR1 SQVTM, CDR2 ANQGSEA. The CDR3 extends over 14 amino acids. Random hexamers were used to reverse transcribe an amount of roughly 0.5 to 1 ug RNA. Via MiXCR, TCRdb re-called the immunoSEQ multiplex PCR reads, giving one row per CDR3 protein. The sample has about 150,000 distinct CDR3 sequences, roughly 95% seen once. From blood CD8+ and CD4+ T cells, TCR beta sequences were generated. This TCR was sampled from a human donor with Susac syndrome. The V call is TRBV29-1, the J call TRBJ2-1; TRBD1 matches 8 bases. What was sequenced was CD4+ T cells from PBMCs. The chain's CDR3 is CSVTDRVGTNEQFF. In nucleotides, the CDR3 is TGCAGCGTTACGGACAGGGTGGGCACAAATGAGCAGTTCTTC.